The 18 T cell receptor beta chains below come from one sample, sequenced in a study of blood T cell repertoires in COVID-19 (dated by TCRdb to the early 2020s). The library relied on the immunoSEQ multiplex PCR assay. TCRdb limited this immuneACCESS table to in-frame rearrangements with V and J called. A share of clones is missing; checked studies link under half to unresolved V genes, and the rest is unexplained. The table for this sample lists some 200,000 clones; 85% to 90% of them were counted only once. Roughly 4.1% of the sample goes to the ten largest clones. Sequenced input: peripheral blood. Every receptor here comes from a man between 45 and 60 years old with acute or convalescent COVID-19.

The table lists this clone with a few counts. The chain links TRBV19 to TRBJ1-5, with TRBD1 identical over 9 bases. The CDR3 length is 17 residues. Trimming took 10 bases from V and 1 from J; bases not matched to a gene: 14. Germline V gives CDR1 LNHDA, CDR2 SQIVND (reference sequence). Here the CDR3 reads CATDQGTGLPSNQPQHF. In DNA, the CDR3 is TGTGCCACGGACCAGGGGACAGGGCTCCCAAGCAATCAGCCCCAGCATTTT.

The CDR3, as DNA: TGTGCCACCCTAACGTGGGGCGACTCTGGAAACACCATATATTTT. Its translation: CATLTWGDSGNTIYF. The chain uses TRBV7-9 and TRBJ1-3; D possibly corresponds to TRBD1 (5 bases). CDR3 length: 15 amino acids. Per germline, CDR1 SEHNR and CDR2 FQNEAQ (reference sequence). Trimming took 10 bases from V and 0 from J, leaving 16 bases between them. Together with reference TRBV7-9 and TRBJ1-3, the CDR3 gives the full variable domain: DTGVSQNPRHKITKRGQNVTFRCDPISEHNRLYWYRQTLGQGPEFLTYFQNEAQLEKSRLLSDRFSAERPKGSFSTLEIQRTEQGDSAMYLCATLTWGDSGNTIYFGEGSWLTVV.

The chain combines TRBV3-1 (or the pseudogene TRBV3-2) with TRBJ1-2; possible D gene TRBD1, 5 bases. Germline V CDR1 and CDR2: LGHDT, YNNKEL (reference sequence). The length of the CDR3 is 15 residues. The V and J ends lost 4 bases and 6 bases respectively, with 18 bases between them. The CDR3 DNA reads TGTGCCAGCAGCCCAAGAGGTCGGGGACTCGATGGCTACACCTTC. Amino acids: CASSPRGRGLDGYTF.

The CDR3 spells CASRLTGTGGYTF. CDR3 bases: TGTGCCAGCAGATTGACAGGGACTGGTGGCTACACCTTC. The V call is TRBV25-1, the J call TRBJ1-2; TRBD1 matches at 7 bases. Per germline, CDR1 MGHDK and CDR2 SYGVNS. The CDR3 contains 13 residues. V shed 6 bases and J 7 bases; nucleotides not matched to a gene: 8.

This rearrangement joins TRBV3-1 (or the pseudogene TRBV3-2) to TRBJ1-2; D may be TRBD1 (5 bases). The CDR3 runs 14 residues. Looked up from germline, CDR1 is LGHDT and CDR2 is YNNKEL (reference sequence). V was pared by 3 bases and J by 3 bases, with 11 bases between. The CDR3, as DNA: TGTGCCAGCAGCCACTTTCAGGGTCACTATGGCTACACCTTC. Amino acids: CASSHFQGHYGYTF.

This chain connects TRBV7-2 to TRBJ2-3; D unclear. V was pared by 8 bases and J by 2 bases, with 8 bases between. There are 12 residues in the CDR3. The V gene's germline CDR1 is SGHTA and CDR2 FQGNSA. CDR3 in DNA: TGTGCCAGCGGGCAATACACAGATACGCAGTATTTT. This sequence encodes CASGQYTDTQYF. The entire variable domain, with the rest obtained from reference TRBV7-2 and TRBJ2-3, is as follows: GAGVSQSPSNKVTEKGKDVELRCDPISGHTALYWYRQSLGQGLEFLIYFQGNSAPDKSGLPSDRFSAERTGGSVSTLTIQRTQQEDSAVYLCASGQYTDTQYFGPGTRLTVL.

In nucleotides, the CDR3 is TGCGCCAGCAGCTTGGGGGGACAGGGGTCCTATGGCTACACCTTC. As protein: CASSLGGQGSYGYTF. The chain uses TRBV5-1 and TRBJ1-2; 10 bases are a match to TRBD1. Germline-derived CDR1 and CDR2 are SGHRS and YFSETQ. V lost 0 bases, J lost 4 bases, and 3 bases stayed unmatched. This CDR3 contains 15 residues.

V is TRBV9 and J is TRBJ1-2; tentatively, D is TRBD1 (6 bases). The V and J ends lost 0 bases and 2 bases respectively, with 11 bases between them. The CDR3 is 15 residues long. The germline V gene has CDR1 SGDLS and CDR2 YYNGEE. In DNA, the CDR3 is TGTGCCAGCAGCGTAGGCCCAGGGACAAACTATGGCTACACCTTC. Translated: CASSVGPGTNYGYTF.

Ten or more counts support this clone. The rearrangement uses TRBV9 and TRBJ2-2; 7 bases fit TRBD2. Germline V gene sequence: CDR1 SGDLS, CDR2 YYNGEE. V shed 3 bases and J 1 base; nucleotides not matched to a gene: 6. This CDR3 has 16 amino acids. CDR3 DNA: TGTGCCAGCAGCGCCGGGGACTACCTGAACACCGGGGAGCTGTTTTTT. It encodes CASSAGDYLNTGELFF.

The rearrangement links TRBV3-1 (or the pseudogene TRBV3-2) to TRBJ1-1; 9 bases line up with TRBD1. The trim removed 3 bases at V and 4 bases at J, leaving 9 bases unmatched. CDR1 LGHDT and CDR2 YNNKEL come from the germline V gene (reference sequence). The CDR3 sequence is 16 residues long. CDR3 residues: CASSQGQGSYRTEAFF. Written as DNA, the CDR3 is TGTGCCAGCAGCCAGGGACAGGGTTCGTATCGCACTGAAGCTTTCTTT.

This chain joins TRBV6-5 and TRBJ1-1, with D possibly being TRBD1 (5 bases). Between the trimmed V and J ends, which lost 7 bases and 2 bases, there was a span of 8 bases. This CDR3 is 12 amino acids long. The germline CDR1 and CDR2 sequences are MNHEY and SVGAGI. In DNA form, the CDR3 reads TGTGCCAGCAACAGGCTTAACACTGAAGCTTTCTTT. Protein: CASNRLNTEAFF.

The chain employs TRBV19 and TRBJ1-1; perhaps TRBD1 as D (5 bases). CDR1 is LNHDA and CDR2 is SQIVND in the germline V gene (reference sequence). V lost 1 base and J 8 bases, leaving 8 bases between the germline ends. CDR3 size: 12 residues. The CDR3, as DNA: TGTGCCAGTAGTATAGTTGGGGGGGAAGCTTTCTTT. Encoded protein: CASSIVGGEAFF.

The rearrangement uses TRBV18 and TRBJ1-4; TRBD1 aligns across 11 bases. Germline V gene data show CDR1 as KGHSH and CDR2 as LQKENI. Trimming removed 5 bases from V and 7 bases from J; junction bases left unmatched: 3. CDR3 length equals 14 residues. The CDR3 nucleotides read TGTGCCAGCTCAGAGGACAGGGGGCTTGAAAAACTGTTTTTT. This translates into CASSEDRGLEKLFF.

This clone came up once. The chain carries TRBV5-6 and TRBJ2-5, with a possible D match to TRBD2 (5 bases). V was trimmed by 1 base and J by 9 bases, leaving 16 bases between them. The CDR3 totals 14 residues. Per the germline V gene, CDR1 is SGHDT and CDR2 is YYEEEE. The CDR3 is CASSLSGSFGAQYF. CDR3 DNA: TGTGCCAGCAGCTTGAGTGGCTCGTTCGGGGCCCAGTACTTC. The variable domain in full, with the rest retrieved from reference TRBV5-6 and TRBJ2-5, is DAGVTQSPTHLIKTRGQQVTLRCSPKSGHDTVSWYQQALGQGPQFIFQYYEEEERQRGNFPDRFSGHQFPNYSSELNVNALLLGDSALYLCASSLSGSFGAQYFGPGTRLLVL.

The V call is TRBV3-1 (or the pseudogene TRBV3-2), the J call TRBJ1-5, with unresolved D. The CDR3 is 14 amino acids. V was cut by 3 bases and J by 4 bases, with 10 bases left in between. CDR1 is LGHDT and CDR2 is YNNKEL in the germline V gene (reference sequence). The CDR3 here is CASSQTGGNQPQHF. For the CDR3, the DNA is TGTGCCAGCAGCCAGACGGGAGGAAATCAGCCCCAGCATTTT.

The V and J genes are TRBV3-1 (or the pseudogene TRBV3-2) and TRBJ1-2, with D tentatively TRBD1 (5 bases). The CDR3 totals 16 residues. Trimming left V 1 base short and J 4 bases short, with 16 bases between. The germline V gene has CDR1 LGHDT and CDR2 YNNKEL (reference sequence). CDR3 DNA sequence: TGTGCCAGCAGCCAAGCGGTAGGGCCAAGGGGCTATGGCTACACCTTC. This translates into CASSQAVGPRGYGYTF.

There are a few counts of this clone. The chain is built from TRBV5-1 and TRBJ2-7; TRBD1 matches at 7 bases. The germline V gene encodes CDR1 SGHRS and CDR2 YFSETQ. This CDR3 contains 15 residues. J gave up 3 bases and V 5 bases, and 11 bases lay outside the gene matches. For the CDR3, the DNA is TGCGCCAGCAGATTTTCCCCGGGACAGAACTACGAGCAGTACTTC. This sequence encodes CASRFSPGQNYEQYF. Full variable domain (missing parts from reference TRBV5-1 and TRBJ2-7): KAGVTQTPRYLIKTRGQQVTLSCSPISGHRSVSWYQQTPGQGLQFLFEYFSETQRNKGNFPGRFSGRQFSNSRSEMNVSTLELGDSALYLCASRFSPGQNYEQYFGPGTRLTVT.

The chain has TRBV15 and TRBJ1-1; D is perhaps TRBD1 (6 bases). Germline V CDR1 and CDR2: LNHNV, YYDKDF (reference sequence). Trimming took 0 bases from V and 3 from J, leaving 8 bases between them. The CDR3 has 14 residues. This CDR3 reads CATSREYRDTEAFF. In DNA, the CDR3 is TGTGCCACCAGCAGAGAATACAGGGACACTGAAGCTTTCTTT.